This entry lists 20 T cell receptor beta chains sequenced from one sample in a study of control samples from healthy donors and cancer patients. Only in-frame clones appear in the TCRdb table, and some are missing; sequencing was by immunoSEQ multiplex PCR. In the table there are about 57,000 clones, approximately 89% of which are singletons. The sequenced sample consisted of PBMCs. These receptors originate from a man aged 25 to 40 with colorectal cancer.

This clone has just a few counts. CDR3 region: CASSQVRNEQFF. CDR3 bases: TGTGCCAGCAGCCAAGTCCGCAATGAGCAGTTCTTC. The chain combines TRBV3-1 (or the pseudogene TRBV3-2) with TRBJ2-1; D is unresolved. CDR1 is LGHDT and CDR2 is YNNKEL in the germline V gene (reference sequence). V lost 1 base and J 6 bases, leaving 4 bases between the germline ends. There are 12 residues in the CDR3.

The rearrangement links TRBV29-1 to TRBJ1-1; the D is unclear. CDR1 and CDR2 from the germline V gene are SQVTM and ANQGSEA. Between the trimmed V and J ends, which lost 5 bases and 1 base, there was a span of 14 bases. This CDR3 region has 14 residues. The CDR3 DNA follows: TGCAGCGTTAACCCCGGTCCGCAGAACACTGAAGCTTTCTTT. Translation gives CSVNPGPQNTEAFF.

V usage is TRBV2 and J usage is TRBJ1-2; a possible D gene is TRBD1 (6 bases). This CDR3 has 13 amino acids. Trimming stripped 6 bases from V and 5 bases from J, with 13 bases between. Germline lookup yields CDR1 SNHLY and CDR2 FYNNEI. This chain's CDR3 is CASRPGVEYGYTF. CDR3 bases: TGTGCCAGCAGGCCAGGGGTCGAATATGGCTACACCTTC.

V gene TRBV10-3 combines with J gene TRBJ2-1, with 8 bases aligning to TRBD2. The V gene end was trimmed by 10 bases and the J gene end by 4 bases; junction bases not matched to a gene: 9. Germline CDR1 ENHRY, CDR2 SYGVKD. The CDR3 spans 14 residues. For the CDR3, the DNA is TGTGCCACCTTATATAGCGGGGTTTACAATGAGCAGTTCTTC. This sequence encodes CATLYSGVYNEQFF.

This chain uses TRBV5-6 with TRBJ2-2; D is uncertain. V lost 0 bases, J lost 4 bases, and 10 bases lay in between. Germline loops: CDR1 SGHDT, CDR2 YYEEEE. The CDR3 totals 15 residues. CDR3 nucleotide sequence: TGTGCCAGCAGCTTGGAATATCCTCTCACCGGGGAGCTGTTTTTT. This translates into CASSLEYPLTGELFF.

This clone appeared a single time. The chain is built from TRBV3-1 (or the pseudogene TRBV3-2) and TRBJ2-3; TRBD2 matches at 9 bases. V dropped 2 bases and J dropped 1; count of bases not matched to a gene: 7. The CDR3 has 17 amino acids. CDR1 and CDR2 (germline): LGHDT, YNNKEL (reference sequence). CDR3 loop: CASSQRSGGWGTDTQYF. CDR3 bases: TGTGCCAGCAGCCAACGAAGCGGGGGGTGGGGCACAGATACGCAGTATTTT.

The rearrangement links TRBV25-1 to TRBJ2-2; D gene unclear. This CDR3 comprises 13 residues. V lost 1 base to trimming and J lost 5 bases, with 5 bases between them. Germline V gene sequence: CDR1 MGHDK, CDR2 SYGVNS. CDR3 loop: CASSESRTGELFF. CDR3 DNA: TGTGCCAGCAGTGAATCGCGGACCGGGGAGCTGTTTTTT.

This clone has only one observation. The DNA of the CDR3 is TGTGCCATCAGTGAGTGGGGGGCGGGAGCCAAAAACATTCAGTACTTC. Its translation: CAISEWGAGAKNIQYF. This chain connects TRBV10-3 to TRBJ2-4; D possibly uses TRBD1 or TRBD2 (6 bases each). There are 16 residues in the CDR3. The ends were cut back, 1 base at V and 0 bases at J, with 10 bases in the middle. The germline CDR1 and CDR2 sequences are ENHRY and SYGVKD.

The rearrangement joins TRBV7-2 to TRBJ1-6; D ambiguous. Looked up from germline, CDR1 is SGHTA and CDR2 is FQGNSA. Trimming took 1 base from V and 11 from J, leaving 15 bases between them. CDR3 length: 15 residues. The CDR3, as DNA: TGTGCCAGCAGCTTAGATGATAGATTGGGTACACCCCTCCACTTT. This translates into CASSLDDRLGTPLHF.

The chain joins TRBV19 to TRBJ2-3; 9 nucleotides line up with TRBD1. After removal of 3 bases from V and 1 base from J, the junction contained 2 bases not matched to a gene. This CDR3 has 15 residues. Germline V gene data show CDR1 as LNHDA and CDR2 as SQIVND (reference sequence). The CDR3 is CASSIRTGGTDTQYF. The DNA of the CDR3 is TGTGCCAGTAGTATTCGGACAGGGGGCACAGATACGCAGTATTTT.

The chain links TRBV21-1 to TRBJ2-7; TRBD1, as called in the table, went unchecked against the DNA. TRBV21-1 is an annotated pseudogene. The CDR3 has 14 residues. CDR3: CASGRQGILYEQYV. The DNA of the CDR3 is TGTGCCAGCGGTAGGCAGGGAATACTCTACGAGCAGTACGTC.

The chain recombines TRBV4-3 with TRBJ1-1; unclear D gene. Trimming cost V 3 bases and J 4 bases, with 9 bases left between them. This CDR3 comprises 13 residues. The germline V gene has CDR1 LGHNA and CDR2 YSLEER. CDR3 nucleotides: TGCGCCAGCAGCCAGCGACTCGGCACTGAAGCTTTCTTT. As protein: CASSQRLGTEAFF.

This chain links TRBV13 with TRBJ2-7, with 9 bases that match TRBD1. Germline V gives CDR1 PRHDT, CDR2 FYEKMQ (reference sequence). Losses at the gene ends were 5 bases for V and 3 bases for J; bases not matched to a gene: 8. The CDR3 totals 15 residues. DNA of the CDR3: TGTGCCAGCAGCCTGGGGGGACAGGGCGGCTACGAGCAGTACTTC. As protein: CASSLGGQGGYEQYF.

The CDR3 here is CSVGHRAGEQYF. In DNA, the CDR3 is TGCAGCGTTGGTCACAGGGCGGGCGAGCAGTACTTC. The chain joins TRBV29-1 to TRBJ2-7, with D perhaps TRBD1 (6 bases). CDR1 is SQVTM, CDR2 ANQGSEA, per germline. The CDR3 sequence is 12 residues long. Trimming took 4 bases from V and 6 from J, leaving 13 bases between them.

V gene TRBV4-2 combines with J gene TRBJ2-7, with D possibly matching TRBD1 (5 bases). The CDR3 consists of 18 residues. Per germline, CDR1 LGHNA and CDR2 YNFKEQ. V gave up 4 bases and J gave up 3 bases, with 25 bases separating them. The CDR3 sequence: CASSPTPGNRRPIYEQYF. The CDR3 coding sequence is TGTGCCAGCAGCCCCACCCCAGGGAACAGGCGGCCTATCTACGAGCAGTACTTC.

The V and J genes are TRBV20-1 and TRBJ1-2; D not certain. Germline-derived CDR1 and CDR2 are DFQATT and SNEGSKA (reference sequence). Between the trimmed V and J ends, which lost 8 bases and 5 bases, there was a span of 12 bases. The CDR3 contains 11 residues. The CDR3 region has the DNA TGCAGTAATAAGGGAGCTTATGGCTACACCTTC. Amino acids: CSNKGAYGYTF.

There are a few counts of this clone. The chain combines TRBV5-1 with TRBJ1-1, with D perhaps TRBD1 (5 bases). From germline, CDR1 is SGHRS and CDR2 YFSETQ. V was trimmed by 4 bases and J by 1 base, leaving 11 bases between them. There are 14 residues in the CDR3. As DNA, the CDR3 is TGCGCCAGCAGCGCGAATACAGGGAACACTGAAGCTTTCTTT. Translating gives CASSANTGNTEAFF. The whole variable domain, remainder taken from reference TRBV5-1 and TRBJ1-1, is KAGVTQTPRYLIKTRGQQVTLSCSPISGHRSVSWYQQTPGQGLQFLFEYFSETQRNKGNFPGRFSGRQFSNSRSEMNVSTLELGDSALYLCASSANTGNTEAFFGQGTRLTVV.

This chain links TRBV30 with TRBJ1-6; D is unclear. Trimming cost V 0 bases and J 8 bases, with 11 bases left between them. This CDR3 has 14 residues. The V gene's germline CDR1 is GTSNPN and CDR2 SVGIG (reference sequence). The CDR3 protein is CAWSVRQEDSPLHF. CDR3 nucleotide sequence: TGTGCCTGGAGTGTTCGCCAGGAAGATTCACCCCTCCACTTT.

This chain uses TRBV4-3 with TRBJ2-2; D not certain. The CDR3 runs 14 residues. V gave up 6 bases and J gave up 0 bases, with 8 bases separating them. Germline V lookup: CDR1 LGHNA, CDR2 YSLEER. CDR3 coding DNA: TGCGCCAGCAGGGTAGAATCGAACACCGGGGAGCTGTTTTTT. This codes for CASRVESNTGELFF.

The chain employs TRBV27 and TRBJ2-1, with TRBD2 identical over 7 bases. The CDR3 has 13 amino acids. Looked up from germline, CDR1 is MNHEY and CDR2 is SMNVEV (reference sequence). J lost 8 bases, V lost 7 bases, and 8 bases had no gene match. CDR3 coding DNA: TGTGCCAGCACCCCCGGGGAGGGCGATGAGCAGTTCTTC. Translation gives CASTPGEGDEQFF.